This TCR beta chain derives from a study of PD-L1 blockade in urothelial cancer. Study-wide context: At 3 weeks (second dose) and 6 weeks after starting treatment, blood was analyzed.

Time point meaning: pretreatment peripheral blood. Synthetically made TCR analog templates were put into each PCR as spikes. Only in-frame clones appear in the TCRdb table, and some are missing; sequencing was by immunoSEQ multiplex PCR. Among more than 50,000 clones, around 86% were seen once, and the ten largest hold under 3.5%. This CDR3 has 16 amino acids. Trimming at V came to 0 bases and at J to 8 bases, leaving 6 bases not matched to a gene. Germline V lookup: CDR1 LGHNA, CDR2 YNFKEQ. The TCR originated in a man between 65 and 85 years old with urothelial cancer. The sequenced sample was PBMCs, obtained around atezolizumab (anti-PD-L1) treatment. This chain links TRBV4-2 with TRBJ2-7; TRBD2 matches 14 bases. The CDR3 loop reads CASSQDRGLAGEQQYF. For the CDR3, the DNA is TGTGCCAGCAGCCAAGATCGGGGACTAGCGGGAGAGCAGCAGTACTTC.